What follows are 28 T cell receptor beta chains derived from one specimen sequenced in a study of T-cell memory formation after mild COVID-19. MiXCR, applied by TCRdb to the 5' RACE reads, yields one record per CDR3 protein. Of about 280,000 distinct CDR3 sequences in the sample, 8% to 9% are singletons; the top ten hold approximately 23%. The source material was PBMCs or a T cell subset sorted from them (not recorded which). The source is a man younger than 30 who had mild COVID-19 (a few samples of this study predate the infection). Cell type and time point are not known.

This clonotype was detected only a few times. This rearrangement joins TRBV5-1 to TRBJ2-7; tentatively, D is TRBD2 (5 bases). Trimming pared 0 bases from V and 0 bases from J, leaving 13 bases between. This CDR3 is 16 amino acids long. Germline V gene lookup returns CDR1 SGHRS and CDR2 YFSETQ. The CDR3 coding sequence is TGCGCCAGCAGCTTGGAGCCTAGCCGGGTCTCCTACGAGCAGTACTTC. Protein: CASSLEPSRVSYEQYF.

This clonotype was recorded a few times. One end of the junction does not line up with germline, which may come from a read error. The rearrangement joins TRBV20-1 to TRBJ1-5; 8 bases agree with TRBD1. CDR1 is DFQATT and CDR2 is SNEGSKA in the germline V gene (reference sequence). The CDR3 extends over 14 amino acids. The CDR3 DNA reads as TGCAGTGCCAGAGGGACAGGCCACAATCAGCCCCAGCATTTT. This translates into CSARGTGHNQPQHF.

With respect to this clonotype: A read error may be the cause here, since a much bigger clone is one base away. This chain links TRBV20-1 with TRBJ1-4; 7 bases align to TRBD1. CDR1 DFQATT and CDR2 SNEGSKA come from the germline V gene (reference sequence). This CDR3 spans 13 amino acids. CDR3 nucleotides: TGCGGGCTACAGGGGTTCGTGAGTGGAAAACTGTTTTTT. It yields the protein CGLQGFVSGKLFF.

The V call is TRBV12-3 or TRBV12-4, the J call TRBJ2-5; no firm D call. This CDR3 region has 14 residues. V lost 3 bases to trimming and J lost 4 bases, with 12 bases between them. This CDR3 reads CASSFSGSPETQYF. DNA of the CDR3: TGTGCCAGCAGTTTCTCTGGTTCTCCAGAGACCCAGTACTTC.

This clonotype came up a few times. The chain joins TRBV27 to TRBJ2-7, with TRBD1 matching 7 bases. CDR1 is MNHEY, CDR2 SMNVEV, per germline (reference sequence). The CDR3 totals 15 residues. The J segment lost 4 bases and the V segment lost 9 bases, leaving 15 bases of the junction unmatched. The CDR3 region has the DNA TGTGCCAGTAGATCTCCCCGGCAGGGGGTTTACGAGCAGTACGTC. Amino acids: CASRSPRQGVYEQYV.

In its sample, this clonotype was seen a few times. The J gene is TRBJ1-6, the V gene TRBV5-6; D is unresolved. Between the trimmed V and J ends, which lost 3 bases and 6 bases, there was a span of 7 bases. CDR3 length: 13 amino acids. Germline-derived CDR1 and CDR2 are SGHDT and YYEEEE. The CDR3 nucleotides read TGTGCCAGCAGCTCCTCGGGTAATTCACCCCTCCACTTT. This encodes CASSSSGNSPLHF.

This clonotype was seen only a few times. The chain links TRBV9 to TRBJ1-2; 7 bases match TRBD1. CDR3 length: 17 amino acids. Unmatched junction bases numbered 10, after V lost 0 bases and J lost 2 bases. Germline CDR1 SGDLS, CDR2 YYNGEE. The CDR3 here is CASSVGPGGDHNYGYTF. CDR3 nucleotides: TGTGCCAGCAGCGTAGGTCCAGGGGGGGATCACAACTATGGCTACACCTTC.

This chain links TRBV7-2 with TRBJ1-1; D not resolved. Germline CDR1 and CDR2: SGHTA and FQGNSA. This CDR3 has 14 amino acids. V shed 2 bases and J shed 8 bases, with 15 bases lying between them. CDR3 residues: CASSLISAVNEAFF. CDR3 sequence (DNA): TGTGCCAGCAGCTTAATATCGGCAGTAAACGAAGCTTTCTTT.

This rearrangement joins TRBV14 to TRBJ2-6; no reliable D call. Trimming took off 3 bases at V and 4 bases at J, with 7 bases between the two ends. This CDR3 spans 14 amino acids. Germline V CDR1 and CDR2: SGHDN, FVKESK. CDR3 sequence (DNA): TGTGCCAGCAGCCAGTCGCTCGGGGCCAACGTCCTGACTTTC. It is translated as CASSQSLGANVLTF.

This clonotype was seen a few times. This chain uses TRBV20-1 with TRBJ2-4; possibly TRBD1 for D (6 bases). Looked up from germline, CDR1 is DFQATT and CDR2 is SNEGSKA (reference sequence). This CDR3 has 13 residues. With 1 base removed from V and 9 bases from J, the gap between germline ends came to 13 bases. Here the CDR3 reads CSARVHRDVIQYF. The CDR3 region has the DNA TGCAGTGCTAGAGTGCACAGGGACGTCATTCAGTACTTC.

The V call is TRBV5-6, the J call TRBJ1-2; unclear D gene. Germline values: CDR1 SGHDT, CDR2 YYEEEE. The V and J ends lost 0 bases and 2 bases respectively, with 11 bases between them. CDR3 length equals 15 residues. CDR3 protein: CASSLAAAHNYGYTF. In nucleotides, the CDR3 is TGTGCCAGCAGCTTGGCCGCGGCACACAACTATGGCTACACCTTC.

In this sample, this clonotype turned up a few times. The chain has TRBV5-1 and TRBJ2-6; 9 bases match TRBD1. CDR1 and CDR2 (germline): SGHRS, YFSETQ. The CDR3 consists of 18 residues. V trimming: 7 bases; J trimming: 3 bases; junction bases outside the gene matches: 14. Written as DNA, the CDR3 is TGCGCCAGCGAGGGTCCGGACAGGGGTCCCGATGGGGCCAACGTCCTGACTTTC. Translating gives CASEGPDRGPDGANVLTF.

This clonotype has more than one count but fewer than ten. The chain recombines TRBV6-2 or TRBV6-3 with TRBJ1-1, with 8 bases fitting TRBD1. J gave up 1 base and V 0 bases, and 10 bases lay outside the gene matches. The CDR3 runs to 18 residues. CDR1 and CDR2 from the germline V gene are MNHEY and SVGEGT. The CDR3: CASSYSRTTGEGNTEAFF. In nucleotides, the CDR3 is TGTGCCAGCAGTTACTCCCGAACGACAGGGGAGGGGAACACTGAAGCTTTCTTT.

This chain joins TRBV4-3 and TRBJ2-3; D ambiguous. CDR1 is LGHNA and CDR2 is YSLEER in the germline V gene. Trimming took 1 base from V and 1 from J, leaving 9 bases between them. The CDR3 covers 15 residues. The CDR3 DNA sequence: TGCGCCAGCAGCCAAGTAGATGTCCGCACAGATACGCAGTATTTT. The encoded protein is CASSQVDVRTDTQYF.

The rearrangement links TRBV25-1 to TRBJ2-7; D not certain. The ends were cut back, 2 bases at V and 2 bases at J, with 7 bases in the middle. This CDR3 spans 13 amino acids. Germline CDR1 reads MGHDK; CDR2 reads SYGVNS. The CDR3 reads CASSEVGTYEQYF. The CDR3 DNA reads as TGTGCCAGCAGTGAAGTTGGGACCTACGAGCAGTACTTC.

The chain links TRBV4-2 to TRBJ2-7; TRBD2 matches 9 bases. J gave up 2 bases and V 1 base, and 0 bases lay outside the gene matches. The germline V gene has CDR1 LGHNA and CDR2 YNFKEQ. The CDR3 length is 14 residues. The CDR3 reads CASSQASGAYEQYV. CDR3 DNA sequence: TGTGCCAGCAGCCAAGCTAGCGGGGCCTACGAGCAGTACGTC.

This clonotype was seen a few times. The chain is built from TRBV5-5 and TRBJ1-5, with 8 bases that match TRBD1. CDR1 and CDR2 (germline): SGHKS, YYEKEE (reference sequence). Germline trimming cut 4 bases from V and 0 bases from J; bases unmatched to any gene: 6. This CDR3 has 16 residues. CDR3 sequence: CASSIGTGYSNQPQHF. In DNA form, the CDR3 reads TGTGCCAGCAGCATAGGGACAGGTTATAGCAATCAGCCCCAGCATTTT.

This clonotype was detected a few times. The V call is TRBV6-1, the J call TRBJ1-5; 7 positions agree with TRBD1. Germline trimming cut 1 base from V and 0 bases from J; bases unmatched to any gene: 6. CDR1 is MNHNS and CDR2 is SASEGT in the germline V gene. This CDR3 contains 17 residues. The CDR3 DNA is TGTGCCAGCAGTGAAGAGGGGACAGATTATAGCAATCAGCCCCAGCATTTT. Amino acid sequence: CASSEEGTDYSNQPQHF.

The chain has TRBV6-5 and TRBJ2-4; 11 bases are a match to TRBD2. The trim removed 5 bases at V and 10 bases at J, leaving 7 bases unmatched. CDR3 length: 14 amino acids. CDR1 MNHEY and CDR2 SVGAGI come from the germline V gene. As DNA, the CDR3 is TGTGCCAGCAGTACGCTAGCGGGGGGTGGGATTCAGTACTTC. Translated: CASSTLAGGGIQYF.

The genes are TRBV12-5 and TRBJ2-3, with TRBD1 matching 11 bases. J lost 1 base, V lost 7 bases, and 13 bases had no gene match. The CDR3 runs to 18 residues. The V gene's germline CDR1 is LGHNT and CDR2 FRNRAP. The chain's CDR3 is CASAPGRTGGAGTDTQYF. CDR3 DNA sequence: TGTGCTAGTGCCCCGGGGAGGACAGGGGGCGCCGGCACAGATACGCAGTATTTT.

This clonotype was recorded many times. This chain uses TRBV20-1 with TRBJ2-5, with 8 nucleotides matching TRBD2. The ends lost 4 bases at V and 5 bases at J; junction bases unmatched: 9. CDR3 size: 14 residues. Looked up from germline, CDR1 is DFQATT and CDR2 is SNEGSKA (reference sequence). This CDR3 reads CSAINGGASETQYF. CDR3 sequence (DNA): TGCAGTGCTATCAACGGGGGGGCCTCGGAGACCCAGTACTTC.

This sequence joins TRBV18 and TRBJ2-3; D is uncertain. V was pared by 3 bases and J by 3 bases, with 7 bases between. The germline V gene encodes CDR1 KGHSH and CDR2 LQKENI. This CDR3 has 13 amino acids. CDR3 sequence: CASSPIGTDTQYF. CDR3 bases: TGTGCCAGCTCACCCATAGGGACAGATACGCAGTATTTT.

This clonotype was counted only a few times. The chain joins TRBV3-1 to TRBJ1-2; 8 bases fit TRBD1. The CDR3 runs to 14 residues. J gave up 6 bases and V 3 bases, and 6 bases lay outside the gene matches. CDR1 and CDR2 (germline): LGHDT, YNNKEL (reference sequence). The CDR3 is CASSHLTGGNGYTF. For the CDR3, the DNA is TGTGCCAGCAGCCACCTCACAGGGGGTAATGGCTACACCTTC.

J is TRBJ2-6 and V is TRBV12-3 or TRBV12-4, with TRBD1 as a possible D gene (5 bases). CDR3 size: 14 residues. With 6 bases removed from V and 0 bases from J, the gap between germline ends came to 6 bases. The CDR3: CASRRGSGANVLTF. The CDR3 nucleotides read TGTGCCAGCAGAAGGGGCTCTGGGGCCAACGTCCTGACTTTC.

The V call is TRBV5-1, the J call TRBJ2-2, with D maybe TRBD2 (5 bases). The germline V and J ends were trimmed by 0 bases and 4 bases, with 13 bases remaining between them. CDR3 length: 16 amino acids. The germline CDR1 and CDR2 sequences are SGHRS and YFSETQ. CDR3 sequence (DNA): TGCGCCAGCAGCTTGGAAGGGAGTCGGGCCACCGGGGAGCTGTTTTTT. Its protein is CASSLEGSRATGELFF.

The J gene is TRBJ1-1, the V gene TRBV10-3; TRBD1 matches at 10 bases. This CDR3 spans 15 amino acids. The junction had 4 bases not matched to a gene; V was cut back by 2 bases and J by 4 bases. The V gene's germline CDR1 is ENHRY and CDR2 SYGVKD. CDR3: CAISERGQGPTEAFF. The CDR3 DNA is TGTGCCATCAGTGAGAGGGGACAGGGGCCCACTGAAGCTTTCTTT.

Many counts were recorded for this clonotype. The chain uses TRBV7-2 and TRBJ2-5; D is possibly TRBD1 (5 bases). The CDR3 loop spans 15 amino acids. Trimming shortened V by 4 bases and J by 1 base, and 13 bases separated the two germline ends. CDR1 SGHTA and CDR2 FQGNSA come from the germline V gene. In DNA, the CDR3 is TGTGCCAGCAGCTCTAGGGGCGGCCGCCAAGAGACCCAGTACTTC. It is translated as CASSSRGGRQETQYF. The variable domain in full, completed from reference TRBV7-2 and TRBJ2-5, reads GAGVSQSPSNKVTEKGKDVELRCDPISGHTALYWYRQSLGQGLEFLIYFQGNSAPDKSGLPSDRFSAERTGGSVSTLTIQRTQQEDSAVYLCASSSRGGRQETQYFGPGTRLLVL.

CDR3 protein: CASSPRDNGLHGELFF. The CDR3 nucleotides read TGTGCCAGCAGCCCGAGGGATAACGGGTTACACGGGGAGCTGTTTTTT. The rearrangement links TRBV9 to TRBJ2-2, with D maybe TRBD2 (5 bases). CDR3 length: 16 amino acids. Deletions cut 4 bases from V and 7 bases from J, with 20 bases between. The germline gives CDR1 SGDLS, CDR2 YYNGEE.